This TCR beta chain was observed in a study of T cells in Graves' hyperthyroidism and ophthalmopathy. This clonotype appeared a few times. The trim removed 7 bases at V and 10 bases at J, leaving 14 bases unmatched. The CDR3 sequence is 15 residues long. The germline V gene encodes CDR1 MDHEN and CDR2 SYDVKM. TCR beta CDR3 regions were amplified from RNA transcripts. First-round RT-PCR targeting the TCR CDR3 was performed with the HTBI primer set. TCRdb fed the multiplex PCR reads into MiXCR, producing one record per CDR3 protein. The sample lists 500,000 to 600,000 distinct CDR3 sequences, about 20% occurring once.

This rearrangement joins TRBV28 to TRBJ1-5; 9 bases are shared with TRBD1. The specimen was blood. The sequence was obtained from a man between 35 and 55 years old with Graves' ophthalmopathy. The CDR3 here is CASNSRDRVLQPQHF. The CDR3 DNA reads TGTGCCAGCAACAGTCGGGACAGGGTCCTACAACCCCAGCATTTT.